These T cell receptor beta chains were read from a single sample in a study of T cell responses to AZD1222 COVID-19 vaccine. Profiling relied on immunoSEQ multiplex PCR, and the TCRdb table lists in-frame clones only, not all of them. Here the sample spans more than 110,000 clones, approximately 90% being singletons. The source material was peripheral blood, sampled on day 0 of AZD1222 vaccination. The source is an adult in good health. The CDR3 runs from the conserved cysteine through the conserved F or W. Fields, in order: D gene, V gene, J gene, clone size, CDR3 DNA, CDR3 protein. A D gene is named only where the DNA matches it firmly. Only part of the rows carry a size: once, few, many, or a class if the clone is expanded.

D: .
V: TRBV28
J: TRBJ1-2
size: .
DNA: TGTGCCAGCAGCCCACGGACCGAGACTTTCGATGGCTACACCTTC
CDR3: CASSPRTETFDGYTF

D: TRBD1
V: TRBV19
J: TRBJ1-5
size: .
DNA: TGTGCCAGTAGGAGGGACAGGGGCTCCAATCAGCCCCAGCATTTT
CDR3: CASRRDRGSNQPQHF

D: .
V: TRBV6-5
J: TRBJ1-4
size: .
DNA: TGTGCCAGCAGTTACTCCCGGGGGGCTAATGAAAAACTGTTTTTT
CDR3: CASSYSRGANEKLFF

D: TRBD2
V: TRBV6-5
J: TRBJ2-1
size: .
DNA: TGTGCCAGCAGTCCTAGCGGGCAGTACAATGAGCAGTTCTTC
CDR3: CASSPSGQYNEQFF

D: .
V: TRBV27
J: TRBJ2-1
size: few
DNA: TGTGCCAGCAGTTTTTCCGGAAGTGATGAGCAGTTCTTC
CDR3: CASSFSGSDEQFF

D: .
V: TRBV27
J: TRBJ2-1
size: .
DNA: TGTGCCAGCAGTGGGTTCGGTCTTTCCTACAATGAGCAGTTCTTC
CDR3: CASSGFGLSYNEQFF

D: .
V: TRBV21-1
J: TRBJ1-2
size: once
DNA: TGTGCCAGCAGCAAAGGGGGAAAGGGTTGTTATGGCTACACCTTC
CDR3: CASSKGGKGCYGYTF

D: .
V: TRBV7-9
J: TRBJ1-5
size: once
DNA: TGTGCCAGCAGCTTAGGAAGTCTGCCCCAGCATTTT
CDR3: CASSLGSLPQHF

D: .
V: TRBV19
J: TRBJ1-5
size: .
DNA: TGTGCCAGTAGTATATCAGGCAGGATTAATCAGCCCCAGCATTTT
CDR3: CASSISGRINQPQHF

D: TRBD2
V: TRBV18
J: TRBJ2-3
size: .
DNA: TGTGCCAGCTCACCTAAAGGACTAGCGGGAGTCACAGATACGCAGTATTTT
CDR3: CASSPKGLAGVTDTQYF

D: TRBD2
V: TRBV9
J: TRBJ2-4
size: .
DNA: TGTGCCAGCAGCGCCTCGCTACTAGAAGCGGGGGCCAAAAACATTCAGTACTTC
CDR3: CASSASLLEAGAKNIQYF

D: .
V: TRBV5-1
J: TRBJ1-5
size: .
DNA: TGCGCCAGCAGACCGATTACGGGGCCTATAAGCAATCAGCCCCAGCATTTT
CDR3: CASRPITGPISNQPQHF

D: TRBD1
V: TRBV6-5
J: TRBJ2-7
size: once
DNA: TGTGCCAGCAGTTACTCGGACAGGGCCTACGAGCAGTACTTC
CDR3: CASSYSDRAYEQYF

D: .
V: TRBV28
J: TRBJ2-3
size: .
DNA: TGTGCCAGCACACCATCGAGGCTATCGACAGATACGCAGTATTTT
CDR3: CASTPSRLSTDTQYF

D: .
V: TRBV19
J: TRBJ2-1
size: .
DNA: TGTGCCAGTAGTATAGATCTATACGGGAGCCTCTACAATGAGCAGTTCTTC
CDR3: CASSIDLYGSLYNEQFF

D: .
V: TRBV2
J: TRBJ2-7
size: .
DNA: TGTGCCAGCAGGGGAGTATACGAGCAGTACTTC
CDR3: CASRGVYEQYF

D: .
V: TRBV18
J: TRBJ1-2
size: .
DNA: TGTGCCAGCTCACCAGTCTATGGTAGAACTACGGACTATGGCTACACCTTC
CDR3: CASSPVYGRTTDYGYTF

D: .
V: TRBV9
J: TRBJ2-2
size: .
DNA: TGTGCCAGCAGCGTAGCGCTAGTAGGAGGTTGGGGACATAGGAACACCGGGGAGCTGTTTTTT
CDR3: CASSVALVGGWGHRNTGELFF

D: .
V: TRBV14
J: TRBJ1-1
size: .
DNA: TGTGCCAGCAGCCAGCCAGGGGAGATGAACACTGAAGCTTTCTTT
CDR3: CASSQPGEMNTEAFF

D: TRBD1
V: TRBV11-3
J: TRBJ2-2
size: .
DNA: TGTGCCAGCAGCTTAGATCCGACAGGGGCTAACACCGGGGAGCTGTTTTTT
CDR3: CASSLDPTGANTGELFF

D: TRBD1
V: TRBV7-9
J: TRBJ2-4
size: .
DNA: TGTGCCAGCAGCTTAGCTCGGGACAGGGTTACACTAGCCAAAAACATTCAGTACTTC
CDR3: CASSLARDRVTLAKNIQYF

D: .
V: TRBV3-1/TRBV3-2
J: TRBJ2-7
size: .
DNA: TGTGCCAGCAGCCAAGATCGCGGGATACGGCCCTACGAGCAGTACTTC
CDR3: CASSQDRGIRPYEQYF

D: TRBD1
V: TRBV4-1
J: TRBJ1-5
size: .
DNA: TGCGCCAGCAGCCAAGGGACAGGGGGCAATCAGCCCCAGCATTTT
CDR3: CASSQGTGGNQPQHF

D: .
V: TRBV9
J: TRBJ2-1
size: .
DNA: TGTGCCAGCACCCGAGGGAGCTACAATGAGCAGTTCTTC
CDR3: CASTRGSYNEQFF

D: .
V: TRBV18
J: TRBJ1-2
size: .
DNA: TGTGCCAGCCTGAGGGGATCCCGGGACTATGGCTACACCTTC
CDR3: CASLRGSRDYGYTF

D: .
V: TRBV27
J: TRBJ1-6
size: .
DNA: TGTGCCAGCAGTTTAAACTACGGCTATAATTCACCCCTCCACTTT
CDR3: CASSLNYGYNSPLHF

D: TRBD1
V: TRBV5-1
J: TRBJ1-1
size: .
DNA: TGCGCCAGCAGCCCGGGACAGGGTAAGACTGAAGCTTTCTTT
CDR3: CASSPGQGKTEAFF

D: .
V: TRBV6-6
J: TRBJ2-1
size: .
DNA: TGTGCCAGCAGGCCGGGACCCACTTCCTATGAGCAGTTCTTC
CDR3: CASRPGPTSYEQFF

D: .
V: TRBV12-5
J: TRBJ1-1
size: .
DNA: TGTGCTAGTGGTTTGGGTGGGAACACTGAAGCTTTCTTT
CDR3: CASGLGGNTEAFF

D: .
V: TRBV2
J: TRBJ2-2
size: .
DNA: TGTGCCAGCAAAATTAAAGGGCTCGCCGGGGAGCTGTTTTTT
CDR3: CASKIKGLAGELFF

D: .
V: TRBV3-1/TRBV3-2
J: TRBJ1-6
size: .
DNA: TGTGCCAGCAGCCAAGCATTTGGGAGCTCCTATAATTCACCCCTCCACTTT
CDR3: CASSQAFGSSYNSPLHF

D: TRBD1
V: TRBV6-1
J: TRBJ1-2
size: .
DNA: TGTGCCAGCAGTGAAGGATTTGTCACAGGGGGCTCTGGCTACACCTTC
CDR3: CASSEGFVTGGSGYTF

D: .
V: TRBV19
J: TRBJ1-5
size: .
DNA: TGTGCCAGTAGCCCTTGGGGACCCGGGGGTAGTCAGCCCCAGCATTTT
CDR3: CASSPWGPGGSQPQHF

D: TRBD2
V: TRBV24-1
J: TRBJ2-1
size: .
DNA: TGTGCCACCAGTGATCGGACTAGCGGGAGCTACAATGAGCAGTTCTTC
CDR3: CATSDRTSGSYNEQFF

D: TRBD1
V: TRBV5-4
J: TRBJ1-2
size: once
DNA: TGTGCCAGCACCCTGGACAGGGGGTATGGCTACACCTTC
CDR3: CASTLDRGYGYTF

D: TRBD1
V: TRBV27
J: TRBJ1-2
size: .
DNA: TGTGCCAGCACGACAGGGGGCGGCTACACCTTC
CDR3: CASTTGGGYTF

D: TRBD1
V: TRBV2
J: TRBJ1-2
size: once
DNA: TGTGCCAGCAGTGTTTCCCAGGGGGCGATAGGCTACACCTTC
CDR3: CASSVSQGAIGYTF

D: .
V: TRBV27
J: TRBJ2-1
size: .
DNA: TGTGCCAGCAGTTTTTGGCGGCAGGCGGATGAGCAGTTCTTC
CDR3: CASSFWRQADEQFF

D: TRBD1
V: TRBV5-1
J: TRBJ1-4
size: .
DNA: TGCGCCAGCAGCTTGGAAAATGGAGGACAGGGGGAAAAACTGTTTTTT
CDR3: CASSLENGGQGEKLFF

D: .
V: TRBV5-5
J: TRBJ2-2
size: .
DNA: TGTGCCAGCAGCTTGTCCGGGTGGGGGGCAAACACCGGGGAGCTGTTTTTT
CDR3: CASSLSGWGANTGELFF

D: .
V: TRBV30
J: TRBJ2-5
size: once
DNA: TGTGCCTGGAGTGTACTTGGGAGGGAGACCCAGTACTTC
CDR3: CAWSVLGRETQYF

D: TRBD1
V: TRBV5-5
J: TRBJ1-2
size: .
DNA: TGTGCCAGCAGCTTGGACGGACAGGGTCTAATCTATGGCTACACCTTC
CDR3: CASSLDGQGLIYGYTF

D: TRBD1
V: TRBV5-1
J: TRBJ1-1
size: .
DNA: TGCGCCAGCAGCTTTGTCAGGGGACAGGGGTACACTGAAGCTTTCTTT
CDR3: CASSFVRGQGYTEAFF

D: .
V: TRBV7-9
J: TRBJ1-2
size: .
DNA: TGTGCCAGCAGCTTAGAGTCTCCCCGGAGTGGACAGTTCCGATATGGCTACACCTTC
CDR3: CASSLESPRSGQFRYGYTF

D: .
V: TRBV7-8
J: TRBJ1-5
size: few
DNA: TGTGCCAGCAGCTTGACCAGGGGTTCGAGCAATCAGCCCCAGCATTTT
CDR3: CASSLTRGSSNQPQHF

D: .
V: TRBV29-1
J: TRBJ1-2
size: .
DNA: TGCAGCGGCTGGGCCGACTATGGCTACACCTTC
CDR3: CSGWADYGYTF

D: .
V: TRBV28
J: TRBJ1-4
size: .
DNA: TGTGCCAGCACCGAAGGGGGAACTAATGAAAAACTGTTTTTT
CDR3: CASTEGGTNEKLFF